This T cell receptor (beta chain) was documented in a study of control samples from healthy donors and cancer patients. The CDR3 loop spans 14 amino acids. Germline-derived CDR1 and CDR2 are LNHDA and SQIVND (reference sequence). V was clipped by 9 bases and J by 10 bases; unmatched bases: 10. The table came from immunoSEQ multiplex PCR; TCRdb's copy has only in-frame clones and leaves some out. The data contain 90,000 to 140,000 clones, about 83% of them seen just once; the ten biggest clones take up roughly 13%. Sequencing was done on a sample of blood. This chain uses TRBV19 with TRBJ1-6; 9 nucleotides line up with TRBD1. The clonotype was recovered from a woman in her fifties or sixties in good health. CDR3 nucleotide sequence: TGTGCCAGGGTCCGGGACAGGGCAACCTCACCCCTCCACTTT. Translated: CARVRDRATSPLHF.